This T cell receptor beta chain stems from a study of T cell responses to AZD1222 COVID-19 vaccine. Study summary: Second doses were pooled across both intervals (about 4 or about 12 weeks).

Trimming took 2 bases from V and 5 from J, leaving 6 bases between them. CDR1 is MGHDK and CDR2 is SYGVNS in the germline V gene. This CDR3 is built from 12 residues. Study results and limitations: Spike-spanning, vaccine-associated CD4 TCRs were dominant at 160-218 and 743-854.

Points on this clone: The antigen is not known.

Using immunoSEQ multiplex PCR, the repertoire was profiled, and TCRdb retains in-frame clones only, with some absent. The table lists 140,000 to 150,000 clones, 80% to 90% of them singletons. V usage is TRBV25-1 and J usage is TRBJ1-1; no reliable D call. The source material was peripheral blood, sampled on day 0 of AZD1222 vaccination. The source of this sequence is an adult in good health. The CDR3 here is CASSEGWTEAFF. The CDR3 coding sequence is TGTGCCAGCAGTGAAGGGTGGACTGAAGCTTTCTTT. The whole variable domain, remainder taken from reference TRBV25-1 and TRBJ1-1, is EADIYQTPRYLVIGTGKKITLECSQTMGHDKMYWYQQDPGMELHLIHYSYGVNSTEKGDLSSESTVSRIRTEHFPLTLESARPSHTSQYLCASSEGWTEAFFGQGTRLTVV.